These 27 T cell receptor beta chains were all obtained from the same sample, sequenced in a study of OX40 agonist ivuxolimab in advanced cancers. Measured with immunoSEQ multiplex PCR; TCRdb has only the in-frame clones, and not every one. The sample has about 58,000 clones; roughly four fifths are singletons. The sample here was CD4+ or CD8+ T cells sorted from blood, taken in a trial of the OX40 agonist ivuxolimab. These receptors all stem from an adult with an advanced solid tumor such as melanoma, head and neck, liver or kidney cancer.

The gene calls are TRBV6-6 and TRBJ2-3; D call uncertain. The CDR3 runs 12 residues. Germline CDR1 and CDR2: MNHNY and SVGAGI (reference sequence). The germline V and J ends were trimmed by 1 base and 4 bases, with 3 bases remaining between them. The CDR3, as DNA: TGTGCCAGCAGTTACTGGGCAGATACGCAGTATTTT. It encodes CASSYWADTQYF.

The chain recombines TRBV20-1 with TRBJ2-5; D is unclear. The CDR3 is 11 amino acids. V shed 2 bases and J shed 5 bases, with 6 bases lying between them. Germline V lookup: CDR1 DFQATT, CDR2 SNEGSKA (reference sequence). The DNA of the CDR3 is TGCAGTGCTAGACCCGGGGAGACCCAGTACTTC. It specifies CSARPGETQYF.

The chain links TRBV7-3 to TRBJ2-2, with a tentative D call TRBD1 (6 bases). The V end lost 5 bases, the J end lost 9 bases, and 16 bases lay between the germline ends. CDR1 is SGHTA and CDR2 is FQGTGA in the germline V gene. This CDR3 contains 14 residues. CDR3 sequence (DNA): TGTGCCAGCAGCAAAAACAGGGATGACCGGGAGCTGTTTTTT. Protein sequence: CASSKNRDDRELFF.

The CDR3 is CASSPDRLSNQPQHF. The CDR3 DNA follows: TGTGCCAGCAGTCCCGACAGACTTAGCAATCAGCCCCAGCATTTT. The chain joins TRBV7-2 to TRBJ1-5; the D gene is possibly TRBD1 (5 bases). The V gene's germline CDR1 is SGHTA and CDR2 FQGNSA. The CDR3 consists of 15 residues. The V gene lost 6 bases and the J gene lost 0 bases, with 12 bases spanning the gap. The whole variable domain, filled in from reference TRBV7-2 and TRBJ1-5, reads GAGVSQSPSNKVTEKGKDVELRCDPISGHTALYWYRQSLGQGLEFLIYFQGNSAPDKSGLPSDRFSAERTGGSVSTLTIQRTQQEDSAVYLCASSPDRLSNQPQHFGDGTRLSIL.

The rearrangement links TRBV30 to TRBJ2-3; 12 positions agree with TRBD2. Germline values: CDR1 GTSNPN, CDR2 SVGIG (reference sequence). The CDR3 is made up of 14 amino acids. The V segment lost 4 bases and the J segment 3 bases; nucleotides outside the gene matches: 2. In nucleotides, the CDR3 is TGTGCCTGGAAGCTAGCGGGGGGGACAGATACGCAGTATTTT. This translates into CAWKLAGGTDTQYF. The entire variable domain, with the rest obtained from reference TRBV30 and TRBJ2-3, is as follows: SQTIHQWPATLVQPVGSPLSLECTVEGTSNPNLYWYRQAAGRGLQLLFYSVGIGQISSEVPQNLSASRPQDRQFILSSKKLLLSDSGFYLCAWKLAGGTDTQYFGPGTRLTVL.

V gene TRBV5-8 combines with J gene TRBJ2-4, with D maybe TRBD1 (6 bases). Germline lookup yields CDR1 SGHTS and CDR2 YDEGEE. V gave up 3 bases and J gave up 6 bases, with 13 bases separating them. This CDR3 is 14 amino acids long. The DNA of the CDR3 is TGTGCCAGCAGCTCAAGGACAGCCTTAAACATTCAGTACTTC. This gives the protein CASSSRTALNIQYF.

The chain combines TRBV11-3 with TRBJ2-6; 10 bases line up with TRBD1. The CDR3 is 19 amino acids. V dropped 2 bases and J dropped 0; count of bases not matched to a gene: 7. Germline assignment: CDR1 SGHNT and CDR2 YENEEA. CDR3 nucleotide sequence: TGTGCCAGCAGCTTACTCGCCGGGACAGGGGTCTCTGGGGCCAACGTCCTGACTTTC. Translation: CASSLLAGTGVSGANVLTF.

This chain connects TRBV19 to TRBJ1-2; 8 bases line up with TRBD1. Germline loops: CDR1 LNHDA, CDR2 SQIVND (reference sequence). Trimming removed 1 base from V and 6 bases from J; junction bases left unmatched: 7. This CDR3 contains 15 residues. CDR3 sequence reads: CASSIASMDRDGYTF. The DNA for the CDR3 is TGTGCCAGTAGTATAGCCAGCATGGACAGGGATGGCTACACCTTC.

This clone has more than one count but fewer than ten. The V gene is TRBV14, the J gene TRBJ1-4, with D possibly matching TRBD1 (5 bases). Germline V CDR1 and CDR2: SGHDN, FVKESK. This CDR3 is 13 amino acids long. With 5 bases removed from V and 6 bases from J, the gap between germline ends came to 10 bases. CDR3 in DNA: TGTGCCAGCAGCAGGGGCCTCTATGAAAAACTGTTTTTT. The encoded protein is CASSRGLYEKLFF.

This clone was observed once. This chain joins TRBV28 and TRBJ2-7; 8 bases are a match to TRBD1. Trimming at V came to 4 bases and at J to 4 bases, leaving 9 bases not matched to a gene. The CDR3 runs to 15 residues. Germline V gene sequence: CDR1 MDHEN, CDR2 SYDVKM. CDR3 region: CASSSPPTGEYEQYF. The CDR3 region has the DNA TGTGCCAGCAGTTCTCCTCCGACAGGGGAGTACGAGCAGTACTTC. Filled out from reference TRBV28 and TRBJ2-7, the complete variable domain reads DVKVTQSSRYLVKRTGEKVFLECVQDMDHENMFWYRQDPGLGLRLIYFSYDVKMKEKGDIPEGYSVSREKKERFSLILESASTNQTSMYLCASSSPPTGEYEQYFGPGTRLTVT.

The chain has TRBV7-9 and TRBJ1-1, with D uncertain. CDR3 length: 13 residues. The V gene's germline CDR1 is SEHNR and CDR2 FQNEAQ (reference sequence). The ends were cut back, 2 bases at V and 1 base at J, with 5 bases in the middle. This chain's CDR3 is CASSLYTNTEAFF. In DNA form, the CDR3 reads TGTGCCAGCAGCTTATACACGAACACTGAAGCTTTCTTT.

This chain joins TRBV7-2 and TRBJ1-3; D gene unclear. The CDR3 runs to 16 residues. V was shortened by 1 base and J by 4 bases, with 14 bases between the two germline ends. Per germline, CDR1 SGHTA and CDR2 FQGNSA. CDR3: CASSLGYVLGGNTIYF. The CDR3 nucleotides read TGTGCCAGCAGCTTAGGATACGTCCTTGGGGGAAACACCATATATTTT.

This chain uses TRBV6-4 with TRBJ2-5; no clear D gene. This CDR3 is 13 amino acids long. Trimming shortened V by 10 bases and J by 5 bases, and 17 bases separated the two germline ends. CDR1 MRHNA and CDR2 SNTAGT come from the germline V gene. The CDR3 sequence is CATSSGQGETQYF. The CDR3 DNA reads TGTGCCACTTCGTCTGGTCAAGGGGAGACCCAGTACTTC.

The chain carries TRBV14 and TRBJ2-1; TRBD1 is a possible D gene (5 bases). The CDR3 loop spans 12 amino acids. The germline gives CDR1 SGHDN, CDR2 FVKESK. V lost 4 bases, J lost 11 bases, and 12 bases lay in between. The CDR3 reads CASSRRAGKQFF. The CDR3 DNA sequence: TGTGCCAGCAGCCGAAGAGCAGGGAAGCAGTTCTTC.

The genes are TRBV21-1 and TRBJ2-3; the D call TRBD2 from the table was never checked on the DNA. TRBV21-1 is recorded as a pseudogene. The CDR3 has 20 amino acids. CDR3 protein: CASSLSGLAGTNLSTDTQYF. The CDR3 region has the DNA TGTGCCAGCAGCCTCTCGGGACTAGCGGGAACAAACCTTAGCACAGATACGCAGTATTTT.

This clone was seen only a few times. The chain has TRBV10-3 and TRBJ2-2, with 11 bases lining up with TRBD2. Trimming at V came to 4 bases and at J to 4 bases, leaving 2 bases not matched to a gene. CDR3 size: 15 residues. Germline V gives CDR1 ENHRY, CDR2 SYGVKD. The CDR3: CAISAGTSGTGELFF. CDR3 coding DNA: TGTGCCATCAGTGCTGGGACTAGCGGCACCGGGGAGCTGTTTTTT.

The V and J genes are TRBV28 and TRBJ1-1, with no clear D. Germline values: CDR1 MDHEN, CDR2 SYDVKM. V was shortened by 2 bases and J by 4 bases, with 11 bases between the two germline ends. The CDR3 covers 14 residues. The CDR3 coding sequence is TGTGCCAGCAGTTTACCAGGTTTAGGCACTGAAGCTTTCTTT. This encodes CASSLPGLGTEAFF.

The chain recombines TRBV7-2 with TRBJ1-5; 12 nucleotides line up with TRBD1. Losses at the gene ends were 4 bases for V and 9 bases for J; bases not matched to a gene: 10. Per germline, CDR1 SGHTA and CDR2 FQGNSA. CDR3 length equals 16 residues. Here the CDR3 reads CASSSGTGGAGGPQHF. The CDR3 bases are TGTGCCAGCAGCTCAGGGACAGGGGGCGCCGGGGGGCCCCAGCATTTT.

The DNA of the CDR3 is TGTGCCAGCAGCGAATTGATCGAGGATAGCGGTTCACCCCTCCACTTT. Translating gives CASSELIEDSGSPLHF. The gene calls are TRBV9 and TRBJ1-6; the D is unclear. The CDR3 loop spans 16 amino acids. The germline V and J ends were trimmed by 3 bases and 9 bases, with 19 bases remaining between them. In germline, CDR1 is SGDLS, CDR2 YYNGEE. Full variable domain (rest looked up from reference TRBV9 and TRBJ1-6): DSGVTQTPKHLITATGQRVTLRCSPRSGDLSVYWYQQSLDQGLQFLIQYYNGEERAKGNILERFSAQQFPDLHSELNLSSLELGDSALYFCASSELIEDSGSPLHFGNGTRLTVT.

This clone was detected only a few times. The V call is TRBV11-2, the J call TRBJ2-7; no reliable D call. Trimming cost V 4 bases and J 6 bases, with 7 bases left between them. Germline CDR1 reads SGHAT; CDR2 reads FQNNGV. The CDR3 is 11 residues long. In DNA form, the CDR3 reads TGTGCCAGCAGCTCCGCAGCCGAGCAGTACTTC. Translating gives CASSSAAEQYF.

The chain carries TRBV9 and TRBJ2-3; D is uncertain. The CDR3 spans 13 residues. CDR1 and CDR2 (germline): SGDLS, YYNGEE. V was cut by 0 bases and J by 6 bases, with 8 bases left in between. This CDR3 reads CASSVENPDTQYF. In nucleotides, the CDR3 is TGTGCCAGCAGCGTAGAGAATCCGGATACGCAGTATTTT.

This clone showed up many times. The V call is TRBV5-5, the J call TRBJ2-5; 7 nucleotides match TRBD1. The CDR3 runs 15 residues. CDR1 SGHKS and CDR2 YYEKEE come from the germline V gene (reference sequence). V dropped 3 bases and J dropped 5; count of bases not matched to a gene: 10. This chain's CDR3 is CASSSAQGPHETQYF. DNA of the CDR3: TGTGCCAGCAGCTCGGCACAGGGGCCCCATGAGACCCAGTACTTC.

This sequence joins TRBV19 and TRBJ1-5; 7 nucleotides agree with TRBD1. The CDR3 spans 14 residues. The junction had 4 bases not matched to a gene; V was cut back by 3 bases and J by 5 bases. Germline assignment: CDR1 LNHDA and CDR2 SQIVND (reference sequence). The CDR3 coding sequence is TGTGCCAGTAGTATCGGGCAGGGGGATCAGCCCCAGCATTTT. It yields the protein CASSIGQGDQPQHF.

This chain joins TRBV10-1 and TRBJ2-7, with 14 positions matching TRBD2. Germline lookup yields CDR1 WNHNN and CDR2 SYGVQD (reference sequence). This CDR3 has 18 residues. Unmatched junction bases numbered 7, after V lost 1 base and J lost 2 bases. CDR3 DNA sequence: TGCGCCAGCAGTGAGTTTGGCGGACTAGCGGGGGGAACCTACGAGCAGTACTTC. Translating gives CASSEFGGLAGGTYEQYF.

CDR3 loop: CASSAQALANYGYTF. CDR3 sequence (DNA): TGTGCCAGCAGCGCACAGGCGTTAGCTAACTATGGCTACACCTTC. The V call is TRBV11-2, the J call TRBJ1-2; D possibly corresponds to TRBD1 (5 bases). The CDR3 covers 15 residues. The V end was cut by 5 bases, the J end by 0 bases, with 13 bases between. The germline V gene has CDR1 SGHAT and CDR2 FQNNGV. Combining the CDR3 with reference TRBV11-2 and TRBJ1-2 gives the whole variable domain EAGVAQSPRYKIIEKRQSVAFWCNPISGHATLYWYQQILGQGPKLLIQFQNNGVVDDSQLPKDRFSAERLKGVDSTLKIQPAKLEDSAVYLCASSAQALANYGYTFGSGTRLTVV.

This clone has only a few counts. The V call is TRBV4-3, the J call TRBJ1-1; no clear D gene. The length of the CDR3 is 15 residues. From germline, CDR1 is LGHNA and CDR2 YSLEER. V gave up 0 bases and J gave up 1 base, with 9 bases separating them. The DNA of the CDR3 is TGCGCCAGCAGCCAAGACCCGTCAAGGAACACTGAAGCTTTCTTT. The encoded protein is CASSQDPSRNTEAFF.

The rearrangement joins TRBV4-3 to TRBJ1-1, with D tentatively TRBD1 (5 bases). This CDR3 is built from 14 residues. CDR1 is LGHNA and CDR2 is YSLEER in the germline V gene. Trimming cost V 0 bases and J 5 bases, with 10 bases left between them. The CDR3 coding sequence is TGCGCCAGCAGCCAAGACACAGGTAGGACTGAAGCTTTCTTT. Residues: CASSQDTGRTEAFF.